This T cell receptor (beta chain) was sequenced during a study of blood T cell repertoires in COVID-19. The overall study: The cDNA or gDNA used as material had been derived from T cells, B-cell-depleted T cells, or PBMCs.

The protocol was immunoSEQ multiplex PCR, while the TCRdb copy is restricted to in-frame clones and leaves out a portion. Of roughly 100,000 clones in the sample, over 65% were seen once. The Seattle patients joined while their infection was active and were tracked longitudinally afterward. This clonotype was obtained from an elderly man with COVID-19, enrolled during active disease. The sequenced sample was peripheral blood.

The CDR3 loop is CASSLVAESYNEQFF. CDR3 nucleotides: TGCGCCAGCAGCTTGGTAGCGGAGTCCTACAATGAGCAGTTCTTC. The rearrangement links TRBV5-1 to TRBJ2-1; maybe TRBD2 (6 bases). Deletions cut 0 bases from V and 1 base from J, with 8 bases between. This CDR3 is 15 amino acids long. The germline V gene encodes CDR1 SGHRS and CDR2 YFSETQ.